This passage covers 23 T cell receptor beta chains from one sample sequenced in a study of identical twins. TCRdb reanalysed the 5' RACE reads using MiXCR and keeps one entry per CDR3 protein. The sample contains 250,000 or so distinct CDR3 sequences, roughly 7% of which appear only once. The same sample was also used in a study of yellow fever vaccine responses in identical twins.

Sequencing was performed on memory (CD45RO+) T cells sorted from blood. The source of these receptors is a woman aged 18-29 years in good health.

In this sample, this clonotype turned up many times. The genes are TRBV20-1 and TRBJ2-3, with D perhaps TRBD2 (5 bases). Trimming pared 0 bases from V and 0 bases from J, leaving 13 bases between. The CDR3 has 16 residues. Germline CDR1 is DFQATT and CDR2 is SNEGSKA (reference sequence). The CDR3 region has the DNA TGCAGTGCTAGAGATGCGCGGGCTTTAAGCACAGATACGCAGTATTTT. This translates into CSARDARALSTDTQYF.

The chain employs TRBV5-1 and TRBJ2-1, with TRBD2 matching 13 bases. The CDR3 length is 15 residues. The germline V gene encodes CDR1 SGHRS and CDR2 YFSETQ. The junction had 6 bases not matched to a gene; V was cut back by 4 bases and J by 8 bases. The CDR3 spells CASSAGLAGRDEQFF. The CDR3 region has the DNA TGCGCCAGCAGCGCGGGACTAGCGGGACGGGATGAGCAGTTCTTC. Supplemented by reference TRBV5-1 and TRBJ2-1, the full variable domain reads KAGVTQTPRYLIKTRGQQVTLSCSPISGHRSVSWYQQTPGQGLQFLFEYFSETQRNKGNFPGRFSGRQFSNSRSEMNVSTLELGDSALYLCASSAGLAGRDEQFFGPGTRLTVL.

J is TRBJ2-5 and V is TRBV29-1; D might be TRBD2 (5 bases). This CDR3 spans 13 amino acids. V was trimmed by 4 bases and J by 2 bases, leaving 11 bases between them. Per germline, CDR1 SQVTM and CDR2 ANQGSEA. The CDR3 DNA is TGCAGCGTTGGGCTAGCTCCTCAAGAGACCCAGTACTTC. It specifies CSVGLAPQETQYF.

This clonotype has ten or more counts. This chain connects TRBV12-3 or TRBV12-4 to TRBJ1-2; 11 bases fit TRBD1. The CDR3 is made up of 16 amino acids. The trim removed 5 bases at V and 4 bases at J, leaving 9 bases unmatched. CDR3 sequence: CASSPGQGALVYGYTF. CDR3 DNA sequence: TGTGCCAGCAGTCCAGGACAGGGGGCATTAGTCTATGGCTACACCTTC.

The chain couples TRBV9 to TRBJ2-3; D could derive from TRBD1 or TRBD2 (6 bases each). This CDR3 comprises 16 residues. V was trimmed by 0 bases and J by 0 bases, leaving 11 bases between them. The germline V gene encodes CDR1 SGDLS and CDR2 YYNGEE. CDR3 DNA sequence: TGTGCCAGCAGCGTAGGGGGGGCTTCTAGCACAGATACGCAGTATTTT. This codes for CASSVGGASSTDTQYF. Using reference TRBV9 and TRBJ2-3 for the parts outside the CDR3, the full variable domain is DSGVTQTPKHLITATGQRVTLRCSPRSGDLSVYWYQQSLDQGLQFLIQYYNGEERAKGNILERFSAQQFPDLHSELNLSSLELGDSALYFCASSVGGASSTDTQYFGPGTRLTVL.

This clonotype was counted many times. The V and J genes are TRBV7-9 and TRBJ2-7; maybe TRBD2 (6 bases). CDR1 and CDR2 from the germline V gene are SEHNR and FQNEAQ (reference sequence). V was clipped by 3 bases and J by 2 bases, with 11 bases between them. The CDR3 contains 14 residues. CDR3 DNA sequence: TGTGCCAGCAGCTTTTCTAGCGAGACCTACGAGCAGTACTTC. This codes for CASSFSSETYEQYF.

As for this clonotype: This sequence may be a read error, since a much larger clone differs from it by one base. Without the conserved terminal phenylalanine or tryptophan, this CDR3 likely stems from a read error. This rearrangement joins TRBV25-1 to TRBJ1-3; D gene uncertain. The CDR3 is 14 residues long. Trimming left V 4 bases short and J 2 bases short, with 9 bases between. Germline V gives CDR1 MGHDK, CDR2 SYGVNS. The CDR3 loop reads CASSVGNTGNTIYI. CDR3 DNA: TGTGCCAGCAGTGTTGGGAACACTGGAAACACCATATATATT.

This clonotype appeared a few times. The chain carries TRBV20-1 and TRBJ2-7; 7 bases fit TRBD1. The V segment lost 6 bases and the J segment 6 bases; nucleotides outside the gene matches: 11. Germline assignment: CDR1 DFQATT and CDR2 SNEGSKA (reference sequence). This CDR3 has 13 residues. The CDR3 reads CSARQGIASEQYF. The CDR3 DNA sequence: TGCAGTGCCAGACAGGGAATCGCAAGCGAGCAGTACTTC.

This clonotype was detected ten times or more. V gene TRBV12-3 or TRBV12-4 combines with J gene TRBJ1-6; D uncertain. The CDR3 runs 12 residues. Trimming took 7 bases from V and 7 from J, leaving 8 bases between them. The CDR3 nucleotides read TGTGCCAGCACCTCCTCGAATTCACCCCTCCACTTT. Encoded protein: CASTSSNSPLHF.

This clonotype was seen at least ten times. The chain recombines TRBV11-1 with TRBJ1-1, with D possibly being TRBD1 (5 bases). In germline, CDR1 is SGHAT, CDR2 FQDESV (reference sequence). Trimming stripped 4 bases from V and 0 bases from J, with 9 bases between. CDR3 length: 14 residues. The CDR3 DNA reads TGTGCCAGCAGCTCAGGGTTGATGAACACTGAAGCTTTCTTT. It is translated as CASSSGLMNTEAFF.

The chain combines TRBV9 with TRBJ2-1; 10 positions match TRBD2. This CDR3 is built from 16 residues. V was clipped by 3 bases and J by 7 bases; unmatched bases: 10. Germline V gene lookup returns CDR1 SGDLS and CDR2 YYNGEE. CDR3 region: CASSDTGLAVLNEQFF. The CDR3 DNA reads as TGTGCCAGCAGCGATACCGGACTAGCGGTACTTAATGAGCAGTTCTTC.

This clonotype was observed many times. The gene calls are TRBV3-1 and TRBJ2-2, with a tentative D call TRBD1 (5 bases). V gave up 4 bases and J gave up 4 bases, with 16 bases separating them. The CDR3 runs 16 residues. The germline V gene encodes CDR1 LGHDT and CDR2 YNNKEL (reference sequence). The CDR3 coding sequence is TGTGCCAGCAGCCTGGGTCAGGGTAGGAGCACCGGGGAGCTGTTTTTT. This gives the protein CASSLGQGRSTGELFF.

The J gene is TRBJ1-2, the V gene TRBV3-1; the D gene is possibly TRBD1 (5 bases). V lost 1 base and J lost 1, with 10 bases in between. The CDR3 spans 15 residues. Germline V CDR1 and CDR2: LGHDT, YNNKEL (reference sequence). As DNA, the CDR3 is TGTGCCAGCAGCCAAGTGTTTGGGGGTAACTATGGCTACACCTTC. Amino acid sequence: CASSQVFGGNYGYTF.

The chain recombines TRBV20-1 with TRBJ1-6; no definite D call. This CDR3 has 13 amino acids. In germline, CDR1 is DFQATT, CDR2 SNEGSKA (reference sequence). V lost 5 bases, J lost 6 bases, and 11 bases lay in between. The chain's CDR3 is CSAPPAPNSPLHF. The CDR3 nucleotides are TGCAGTGCTCCGCCTGCGCCTAATTCACCCCTCCACTTT.

The chain is built from TRBV28 and TRBJ2-3, with 12 bases lining up with TRBD1. With 4 bases clipped from V and 4 bases from J, the junction kept 6 bases outside the gene matches. The germline gives CDR1 MDHEN, CDR2 SYDVKM. The CDR3 totals 16 residues. This chain's CDR3 is CASSSRDRGPADTQYF. The CDR3 region has the DNA TGTGCCAGCAGTTCCCGGGACAGGGGGCCCGCAGATACGCAGTATTTT.

J is TRBJ2-3 and V is TRBV15; 10 positions match TRBD2. The CDR3 runs 16 residues. Germline-derived CDR1 and CDR2 are LNHNV and YYDKDF (reference sequence). The ends lost 1 base at V and 4 bases at J; junction bases unmatched: 5. The chain's CDR3 is CATSRVGTSDADTQYF. CDR3 DNA: TGTGCCACCAGCAGAGTTGGGACTAGCGACGCAGATACGCAGTATTTT.

In this sample, this clonotype turned up a few times. For the CDR3, the DNA is TGCAGCGTTGAAGAGGGACTAGCAATAGATACGCAGTATTTT. It yields the protein CSVEEGLAIDTQYF. The chain is built from TRBV29-1 and TRBJ2-3; 9 bases agree with TRBD2. CDR1 SQVTM and CDR2 ANQGSEA come from the germline V gene. This CDR3 spans 14 amino acids. The trim removed 0 bases at V and 5 bases at J, leaving 3 bases unmatched.

This clonotype was seen a few times. This chain connects TRBV5-1 to TRBJ2-1, with TRBD2 identical over 8 bases. The CDR3 is made up of 15 amino acids. Germline assignment: CDR1 SGHRS and CDR2 YFSETQ. V shed 3 bases, J shed 3 bases, and the junction held 5 bases outside the gene matches. CDR3 nucleotide sequence: TGCGCCAGCAGCTCAGCGGGAGTGAACTACAATGAGCAGTTCTTC. It is translated as CASSSAGVNYNEQFF.

This clonotype was counted at least ten times. V usage is TRBV5-1 and J usage is TRBJ2-7, with D possibly being TRBD2 (5 bases). The V and J ends lost 0 bases and 2 bases respectively, with 6 bases between them. The CDR3 loop spans 13 amino acids. CDR1 and CDR2 from the germline V gene are SGHRS and YFSETQ. CDR3: CASSLDGAYEQYF. CDR3 nucleotides: TGCGCCAGCAGCTTGGACGGGGCCTACGAGCAGTACTTC.

The V gene is TRBV10-1, the J gene TRBJ2-2; 14 bases match TRBD2. V shed 6 bases, J shed 5 bases, and the junction held 5 bases outside the gene matches. CDR3 length: 16 amino acids. Germline V gene lookup returns CDR1 WNHNN and CDR2 SYGVQD (reference sequence). CDR3 protein: CASSGLAGGGTGELFF. Written as DNA, the CDR3 is TGCGCCAGCAGCGGACTAGCGGGAGGAGGTACCGGGGAGCTGTTTTTT.

The chain's CDR3 is CASGPAGGNTGELFF. As DNA, the CDR3 is TGTGCCAGCGGCCCGGCGGGGGGCAACACCGGGGAGCTGTTTTTT. The rearrangement joins TRBV7-7 to TRBJ2-2; the match to TRBD2 covers 8 bases. CDR3 length equals 15 residues. Looked up from germline, CDR1 is SSHAT and CDR2 is FNYEAQ (reference sequence). J gave up 2 bases and V 8 bases, and 7 bases lay outside the gene matches. The full variable domain, in which reference TRBV7-7 and TRBJ2-2 provide the parts outside the CDR3, is GAGVSQSPRYKVTKRGQDVTLRCDPISSHATLYWYQQALGQGPEFLTYFNYEAQPDKSGLPSDRFSAERPEGSISTLTIQRTEQRDSAMYRCASGPAGGNTGELFFGEGSRLTVL.

The gene calls are TRBV6-1 and TRBJ2-7; D gene uncertain. Deletions cut 8 bases from V and 2 bases from J, with 16 bases between. CDR3 length: 14 residues. Germline values: CDR1 MNHNS, CDR2 SASEGT. The CDR3 reads CASRENTGTYEQYF. The DNA of the CDR3 is TGTGCCAGCCGCGAGAATACGGGCACCTACGAGCAGTACTTC.

This rearrangement joins TRBV7-9 to TRBJ2-7; D may be TRBD2 (6 bases). The CDR3 consists of 16 residues. V gave up 5 bases and J gave up 4 bases, with 21 bases separating them. Germline V gene sequence: CDR1 SEHNR, CDR2 FQNEAQ (reference sequence). Here the CDR3 reads CASSKPRIAENYEQYF. The CDR3, as DNA: TGTGCCAGCAGCAAACCCCGGATAGCGGAGAATTACGAGCAGTACTTC.